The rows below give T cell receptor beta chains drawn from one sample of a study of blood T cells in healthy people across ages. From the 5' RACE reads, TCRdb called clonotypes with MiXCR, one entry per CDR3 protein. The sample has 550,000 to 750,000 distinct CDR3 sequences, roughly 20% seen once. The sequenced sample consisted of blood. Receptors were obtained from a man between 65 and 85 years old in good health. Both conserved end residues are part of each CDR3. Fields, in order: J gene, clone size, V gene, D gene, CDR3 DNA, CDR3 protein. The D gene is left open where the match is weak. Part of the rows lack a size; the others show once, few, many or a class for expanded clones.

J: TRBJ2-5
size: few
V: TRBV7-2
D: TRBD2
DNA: TGTGCCAGCAGCCCCGCGACTAAGCGGGATAAAGAGACCCAGTACTTC
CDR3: CASSPATKRDKETQYF

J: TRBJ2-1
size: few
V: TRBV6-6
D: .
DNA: TGTGCCAGCTCCACTCCAGCGGGACAGCCATACAATGAGCAGTTCTTC
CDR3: CASSTPAGQPYNEQFF

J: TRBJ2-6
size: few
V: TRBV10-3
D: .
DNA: TGTGCCATCAGTGATAGGGTTACTTCTGGGGCCAACGTCCTGACTTTC
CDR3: CAISDRVTSGANVLTF

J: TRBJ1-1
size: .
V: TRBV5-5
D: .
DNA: TGTGCCAGCACCACGAACACTGAAGCTTTCTTT
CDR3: CASTTNTEAFF

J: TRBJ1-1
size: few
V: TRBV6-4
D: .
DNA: TGTGCCAGCAGCCGCCGGGCAGGGGTGAACACTGAAGCTTTCTTT
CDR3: CASSRRAGVNTEAFF

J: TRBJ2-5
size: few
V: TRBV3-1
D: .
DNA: TGTGCCAGCAGCCAAGGTCCCCGGGACCGTGTCCAAGAGACCCAGTACTTC
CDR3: CASSQGPRDRVQETQYF

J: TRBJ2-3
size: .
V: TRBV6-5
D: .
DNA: TGTGCCAGCAGTTACTTCCAGCCCCAGTATTTT
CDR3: CASSYFQPQYF

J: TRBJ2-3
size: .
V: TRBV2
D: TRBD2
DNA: TGTGCCAGCAGTGGAGGGACTAGCGGGAGGACTACGCAGTATTTT
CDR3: CASSGGTSGRTTQYF

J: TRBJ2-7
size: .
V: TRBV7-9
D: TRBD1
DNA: TGTGCCAGCAGCTTCGACAGGGGGCTTTACGAGCAGTACTTC
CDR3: CASSFDRGLYEQYF

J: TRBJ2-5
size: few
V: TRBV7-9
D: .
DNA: TGTGCCAGCAGCTTAGTGCAGGACGCGGAGACCCAGTACTTC
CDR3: CASSLVQDAETQYF

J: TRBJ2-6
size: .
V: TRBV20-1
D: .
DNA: TGCAGTGCTTATCGCGGGTCCGGGGCCAACGTCCTGACTTTC
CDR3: CSAYRGSGANVLTF

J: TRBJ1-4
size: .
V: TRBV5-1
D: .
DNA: TGCGCCAGCAGCTTGTGGAGGACGGATAATGAAAAACTGTTTTTT
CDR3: CASSLWRTDNEKLFF

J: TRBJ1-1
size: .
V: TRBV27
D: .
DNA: TGTGCCAGCAGTGCCAGGGGTTTGAACACTGAAGCTTTCTTT
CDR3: CASSARGLNTEAFF

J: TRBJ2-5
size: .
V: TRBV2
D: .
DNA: TGTGCCAGCAGTGAGGCCGGGACAAGCCAAGAGACCCAGTACTTC
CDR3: CASSEAGTSQETQYF

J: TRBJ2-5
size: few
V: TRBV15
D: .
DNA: TGTGCCACCAGCAGAGATCGGCCGGAGACCCAGTACTTC
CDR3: CATSRDRPETQYF

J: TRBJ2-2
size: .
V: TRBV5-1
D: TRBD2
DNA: TGCGCCAGCAGCACCCGGACTAGCGGGAGGGCCGGGGAGCTGTTTTTT
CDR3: CASSTRTSGRAGELFF

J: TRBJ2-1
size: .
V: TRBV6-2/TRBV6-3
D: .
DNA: TGTGCCAGCAGTTACCTATACAGTTATGAGCAGTTCTTC
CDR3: CASSYLYSYEQFF

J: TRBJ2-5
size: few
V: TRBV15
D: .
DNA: TGTGCCACCAGCAGAGTCGGGAGTCGAGAGACCCAGTACTTC
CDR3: CATSRVGSRETQYF

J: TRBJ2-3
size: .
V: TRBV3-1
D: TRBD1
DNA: TGTGCCAGCAGCCAAGAAGGGGGCGGACTCACAGATACGCAGTATTTT
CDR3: CASSQEGGGLTDTQYF

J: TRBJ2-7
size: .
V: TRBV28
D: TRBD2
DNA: TGTGCCAGCAGTTCGCCCGGGACTAGAATGAGAAACGAGCAGTACTTC
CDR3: CASSSPGTRMRNEQYF

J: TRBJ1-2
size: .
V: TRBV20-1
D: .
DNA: TGCAGTGCTAACCAGGGAATTTATGGCTACACCTTC
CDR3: CSANQGIYGYTF

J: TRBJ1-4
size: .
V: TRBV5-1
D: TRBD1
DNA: TGCGCCAGCAGCGCACCGGGACAGGGAAACGAAAAACTGTTTTTT
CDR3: CASSAPGQGNEKLFF

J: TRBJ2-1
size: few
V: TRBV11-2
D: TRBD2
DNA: TGTGCCAGCAGCCTGGGACTAGCGGGATACTACAATGAGCAGTTCTTC
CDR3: CASSLGLAGYYNEQFF

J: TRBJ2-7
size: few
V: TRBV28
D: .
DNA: TGTGCCAGCAGACAGCACTCTAGCTACGAGCAGTACTTC
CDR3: CASRQHSSYEQYF

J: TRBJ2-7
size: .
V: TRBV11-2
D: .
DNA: TGTGCCAGCAGCTTAGATAACAAGGGTCATTACGAGCAGTACTTC
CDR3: CASSLDNKGHYEQYF

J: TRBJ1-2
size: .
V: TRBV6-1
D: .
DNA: TGTGCCAGCAGTGAGGATCGGGGGCAGACCTATGGCTACACCTTC
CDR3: CASSEDRGQTYGYTF

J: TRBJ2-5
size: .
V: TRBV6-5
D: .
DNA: TGTGCCAGCAGTTCCACACCCCAACAGTACTTC
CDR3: CASSSTPQQYF

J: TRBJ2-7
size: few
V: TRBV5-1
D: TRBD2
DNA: TGCGCCAGCAGCTTGCTCGGATCAGCGGGAGCGGCCTACGAGCAGTACTTC
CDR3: CASSLLGSAGAAYEQYF

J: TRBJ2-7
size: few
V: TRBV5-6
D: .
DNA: TGTGCCAGCACAACGAGCTCCTACGAGCAGTACTTC
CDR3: CASTTSSYEQYF

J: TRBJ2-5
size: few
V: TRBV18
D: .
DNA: TGTGCCAGCTCACCAGGGCCCAAGTACCAAGAGACCCAGTACTTC
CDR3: CASSPGPKYQETQYF

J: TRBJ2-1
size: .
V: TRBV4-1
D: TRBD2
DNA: TGCGCCAGCAGCCAGCTAGCGGGAGGGACAGATGAGCAGTTCTTC
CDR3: CASSQLAGGTDEQFF

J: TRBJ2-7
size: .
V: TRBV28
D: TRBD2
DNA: TGTGCCAGCAGAAAAGCGGGGTCCTCCTACGAGCAGTACTTC
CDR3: CASRKAGSSYEQYF

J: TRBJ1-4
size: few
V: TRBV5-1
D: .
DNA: TGCGCCAGCAGCTTCTCCCAGGCGGATAATGAAAAACTGTTTTTT
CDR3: CASSFSQADNEKLFF

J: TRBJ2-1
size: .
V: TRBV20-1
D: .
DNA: TGCAGTGCTAGAGCTCCTTTGAGCTCCTACAATGAGCAGTTCTTC
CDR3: CSARAPLSSYNEQFF

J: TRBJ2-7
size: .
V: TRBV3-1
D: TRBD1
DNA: TGTGCCAGCAGCCAATCGGGGACAGAGTACGAGCAGTACTTC
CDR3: CASSQSGTEYEQYF

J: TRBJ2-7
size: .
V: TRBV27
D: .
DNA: TGTGCCAGCAGTTTTGCAGGGAACGACGAGCAGTACTTC
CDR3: CASSFAGNDEQYF